This note documents a single TCR beta chain sequence. The antigen remains undetermined. The source of the sample is a study of T cells in Graves' hyperthyroidism and ophthalmopathy. Points from the study as a whole: Ophthalmopathy was predicted by the model a median of 6.5 months ahead of onset. Clonotypes that were expanded in thyroid above 0.001 mostly appeared in blood too. By a 13 V-J model, ophthalmopathy was set apart from stable hyperthyroidism.

Regions amplified from RNA transcripts were the TCR beta CDR3 regions. First-round RT-PCR with HTBI primers amplified the TCR CDR3 region. One entry per CDR3 protein, called by TCRdb with MiXCR from the multiplex PCR reads. In the table there are about 700,000 distinct CDR3 sequences, just under 45% of which are singletons. On the basis of clinical symptoms, serum thyroxine and TRAb, thyroid ultrasound and orbital computed tomography, diagnoses were made. The CDR3 has 13 amino acids. The V end lost 5 bases, the J end lost 5 bases, and 12 bases lay between the germline ends. This chain uses TRBV12-3 or TRBV12-4 with TRBJ2-5, with D uncertain. The material sequenced was peripheral blood or thyroid tissue (not recorded which). The TCR sequence derives from an adult man with Graves' disease, either hyperthyroidism or ophthalmopathy (not recorded which). CDR3 nucleotide sequence: TGTGCCAGCAGTGAATGGGGAATCGAGACCCAGTACTTC. This codes for CASSEWGIETQYF.